These 19 T cell receptor beta chains were all obtained from the same sample, sequenced in a study of beta chain features in type 1 diabetes. Every isolated RNA sample was fully reverse transcribed, so sequencing captured expressed TCRB transcripts. The table came from immunoSEQ multiplex PCR; TCRdb's copy has only in-frame clones and leaves some out. The sample includes 150,000 to 190,000 clones, around 8% of them seen just once. The sequenced material came from central memory CD4+ T cells from blood. The receptor set was obtained from a young man in good health.

The chain links TRBV7-2 to TRBJ1-5, with TRBD1 identical over 7 bases. The CDR3 spans 14 residues. Germline assignment: CDR1 SGHTA and CDR2 FQGNSA. Unmatched junction bases numbered 10, after V lost 5 bases and J lost 9 bases. CDR3 nucleotides: TGTGCCAGCAGCAGGGACAGCCAAGAAGGGCCCCAGCATTTT. Translated: CASSRDSQEGPQHF.

This clone was counted between two and nine times. The chain employs TRBV28 and TRBJ2-5; D call uncertain. Germline CDR1 and CDR2: MDHEN and SYDVKM. Trimming pared 6 bases from V and 0 bases from J, leaving 2 bases between. This CDR3 contains 11 residues. CDR3 protein: CASSYQETQYF. The DNA of the CDR3 is TGTGCCAGCAGCTACCAAGAGACCCAGTACTTC.

The V gene is TRBV9, the J gene TRBJ2-7; a weak D match, TRBD1 (5 bases). Germline lookup yields CDR1 SGDLS and CDR2 YYNGEE. V lost 3 bases to trimming and J lost 1 base, with 11 bases between them. The CDR3 covers 14 residues. The CDR3 here is CASSEGSRSYEQYF. CDR3 nucleotides: TGTGCCAGCAGCGAGGGGTCCAGATCCTACGAGCAGTACTTC.

The genes are TRBV19 and TRBJ2-3; TRBD1 matches at 7 bases. V dropped 3 bases and J dropped 0; count of bases not matched to a gene: 3. This CDR3 spans 15 amino acids. Germline CDR1 and CDR2: LNHDA and SQIVND (reference sequence). This CDR3 is CASSIGTASTDTQYF. The CDR3 region has the DNA TGTGCCAGTAGTATCGGGACAGCTAGCACAGATACGCAGTATTTT.

This clone came up a few times. The genes are TRBV28 and TRBJ2-1, with TRBD2 as a possible D gene (6 bases). Trimming pared 2 bases from V and 0 bases from J, leaving 11 bases between. The CDR3 loop spans 16 amino acids. From germline, CDR1 is MDHEN and CDR2 SYDVKM. The DNA of the CDR3 is TGTGCCAGCAGTTTAGGAGGGCCTAGCTCCTACAATGAGCAGTTCTTC. This translates into CASSLGGPSSYNEQFF.

At least ten counts were recorded for this clone. The chain is built from TRBV9 and TRBJ1-6; 7 nucleotides agree with TRBD1. Germline V gene sequence: CDR1 SGDLS, CDR2 YYNGEE. This CDR3 has 12 residues. V lost 2 bases, J lost 17 bases, and 7 bases stayed unmatched. The CDR3 loop reads CASSVLDREIHF. The CDR3 DNA reads as TGTGCCAGCAGCGTGCTTGACAGGGAGATCCACTTT. Looking up the rest from reference TRBV9 and TRBJ1-6 gives the full variable domain: DSGVTQTPKHLITATGQRVTLRCSPRSGDLSVYWYQQSLDQGLQFLIQYYNGEERAKGNILERFSAQQFPDLHSELNLSSLELGDSALYFCASSVLDREIHFGNGTRLTVT.

The chain uses TRBV5-1 and TRBJ1-1; weak D call: TRBD1 (6 bases). V lost 5 bases and J lost 1, with 9 bases in between. From germline, CDR1 is SGHRS and CDR2 YFSETQ. This CDR3 spans 13 amino acids. CDR3 region: CASSSTGNTEAFF. CDR3 nucleotides: TGCGCCAGCAGTTCGACAGGGAACACTGAAGCTTTCTTT. Full variable domain (missing parts from reference TRBV5-1 and TRBJ1-1): KAGVTQTPRYLIKTRGQQVTLSCSPISGHRSVSWYQQTPGQGLQFLFEYFSETQRNKGNFPGRFSGRQFSNSRSEMNVSTLELGDSALYLCASSSTGNTEAFFGQGTRLTVV.

The V and J genes are TRBV5-1 and TRBJ2-5; 7 bases are shared with TRBD1. The CDR3 extends over 15 amino acids. Germline values: CDR1 SGHRS, CDR2 YFSETQ. J gave up 4 bases and V 3 bases, and 9 bases lay outside the gene matches. The CDR3, as DNA: TGCGCCAGCAGCTCCTACAGGGGAGCAGGAGAGACCCAGTACTTC. This encodes CASSSYRGAGETQYF.

This clone has just a few counts. The CDR3 reads CASNFLSRNEQFF. CDR3 DNA: TGTGCCAGCAACTTTCTTAGTCGGAATGAGCAGTTCTTC. This sequence joins TRBV5-6 and TRBJ2-1; D gene unclear. Trimming took off 6 bases at V and 7 bases at J, with 14 bases between the two ends. Germline loops: CDR1 SGHDT, CDR2 YYEEEE. The CDR3 sequence is 13 residues long.

This clone was seen at least ten times. The chain carries TRBV28 and TRBJ1-1; D gene uncertain. Germline V gene sequence: CDR1 MDHEN, CDR2 SYDVKM. The V and J ends lost 7 bases and 0 bases respectively, with 9 bases between them. This CDR3 region has 13 residues. CDR3 sequence: CASTGLMNTEAFF. The CDR3 nucleotides read TGTGCCAGCACAGGATTAATGAACACTGAAGCTTTCTTT.

The rearrangement links TRBV27 to TRBJ2-1; maybe TRBD1 (5 bases). The ends were cut back, 4 bases at V and 9 bases at J, with 22 bases in the middle. CDR1 is MNHEY and CDR2 is SMNVEV in the germline V gene (reference sequence). The CDR3 sequence is 16 residues long. CDR3 nucleotides: TGTGCCAGCAGTTCCTTTATGCAGACAGCCCGGGCTGAGCAGTTCTTC. This sequence encodes CASSSFMQTARAEQFF.

The table lists this clone with a few counts. This sequence joins TRBV21-1 and TRBJ2-7; the D call in the table, TRBD2, was not verified against the DNA. TRBV21-1 is a pseudogene. The CDR3 runs 15 residues. The CDR3 nucleotides read TGTGCCAGCAGCAAATGCAGCGGGAGACGTTACGAGCAGTACTTC. As protein: CASSKCSGRRYEQYF.

This chain links TRBV6-6 with TRBJ1-1; 7 nucleotides match TRBD1. The CDR3 consists of 13 residues. Unmatched junction bases numbered 3, after V lost 7 bases and J lost 1 base. Germline CDR1 and CDR2: MNHNY and SVGAGI (reference sequence). CDR3 sequence reads: CASKRQGNTEAFF. CDR3 nucleotide sequence: TGTGCCAGCAAAAGACAGGGGAACACTGAAGCTTTCTTT.

This clone was counted ten times or more. The chain joins TRBV29-1 to TRBJ1-1; D ambiguous. This CDR3 contains 13 residues. Trimming shortened V by 3 bases and J by 6 bases, and 14 bases separated the two germline ends. The germline V gene has CDR1 SQVTM and CDR2 ANQGSEA. This chain's CDR3 is CSVEASQRAEAFF. The DNA of the CDR3 is TGCAGCGTTGAGGCCAGTCAGCGGGCTGAAGCTTTCTTT.

This clone was observed a few times. This chain connects TRBV7-2 to TRBJ2-5; 8 bases align to TRBD2. Losses at the gene ends were 5 bases for V and 2 bases for J; bases not matched to a gene: 10. CDR3 length equals 16 residues. The germline V gene encodes CDR1 SGHTA and CDR2 FQGNSA. CDR3 DNA sequence: TGTGCCAGCAGCCAAGGGGCTAGCGGGCTGCAAGAGACCCAGTACTTC. It yields the protein CASSQGASGLQETQYF.

This clone has a count of ten or more. The V gene is TRBV21-1, the J gene TRBJ2-7; TRBD1, the table's D call, lacks a check against the DNA. TRBV21-1 is designated a pseudogene. CDR3 length: 15 residues. Here the CDR3 reads CASSDRTGVLYEQYF. As DNA, the CDR3 is TGTGCCAGCAGCGATCGGACAGGGGTCCTCTACGAGCAGTACTTC.

The chain links TRBV7-9 to TRBJ1-5; TRBD1 aligns across 8 bases. The CDR3 sequence is 13 residues long. Germline V lookup: CDR1 SEHNR, CDR2 FQNEAQ (reference sequence). With V trimmed by 10 bases and J by 5 bases, 7 bases remained unmatched. The CDR3 region has the DNA TGTGCCACCGACAGGGGCCGCGATCAGCCCCAGCATTTT. Protein product: CATDRGRDQPQHF.

This clone was counted only a few times. The chain employs TRBV5-6 and TRBJ2-7; D might be TRBD1 (5 bases). This CDR3 comprises 15 residues. The germline V gene encodes CDR1 SGHDT and CDR2 YYEEEE. The germline V and J ends were trimmed by 0 bases and 5 bases, with 15 bases remaining between them. Written as DNA, the CDR3 is TGTGCCAGCAGCTTGGTTGGCAGGGTCATTCACGAGCAGTACTTC. Residues: CASSLVGRVIHEQYF.

The rearrangement joins TRBV28 to TRBJ1-4; TRBD1 might be the D (5 bases). V was clipped by 7 bases and J by 7 bases, with 31 bases between them. The CDR3 is 19 residues long. Germline CDR1 and CDR2: MDHEN and SYDVKM. CDR3 sequence reads: CASNAPSDTTPKGGEKLFF. CDR3 in DNA: TGTGCCAGCAACGCCCCATCGGACACCACCCCCAAAGGCGGTGAAAAACTGTTTTTT.